This note documents a single T cell receptor beta chain sequence. Assay: immunoSEQ multiplex PCR; the TCRdb copy retains only in-frame clones and omits some. The table lists over 90,000 clones, approximately 86% of them singletons. The sample belongs to a study of blood T cell repertoires in COVID-19. In the study overall: Sources were T cells, B-cell-depleted T cells, or PBMCs; the material itself was cDNA or gDNA.

The germline CDR1 and CDR2 sequences are KGHSH and LQKENI. This CDR3 is 19 amino acids long. Trimming pared 2 bases from V and 0 bases from J, leaving 17 bases between. Sequenced sample: peripheral blood. This clonotype was sampled from a woman aged 45-60 years with COVID-19, enrolled during active disease. The chain recombines TRBV18 with TRBJ1-6, with D possibly matching TRBD1 (6 bases). The CDR3 loop is CASSPILQGGYSYNSPLHF. The DNA for the CDR3 is TGTGCCAGCTCACCAATTTTACAGGGAGGGTACTCCTATAATTCACCCCTCCACTTT.